Listed below are T cell receptor beta chains from one sample, sequenced in a study of T cell responses to AZD1222 COVID-19 vaccine. Clones were sequenced by immunoSEQ multiplex PCR, and TCRdb holds only the in-frame ones, with some missing. This repertoire shows about 78,000 clones, 90% found once; its top ten account for approximately 3.2%. Sequencing was performed on peripheral blood, taken 28 days after the second AZD1222 dose. Source of these receptors: an adult who received the AZD1222 COVID-19 vaccine. Both conserved end residues are part of each CDR3.

TRBV11-2	CASSNQGNSSPLHF
TRBV11-3	CASSLGTVSGRSTF
TRBV18	CASSQGQAHSNQPQHF
TRBV2	CASSSSWSYNEQFF
TRBV9	CASSTQNTEAFF
TRBV5-1	CASRQGEDYGYTF
TRBV6-1	CASSEFDRGYTGELFF
TRBV11-3	CASSFFGGANYGYTF
TRBV6-6	CASSITGTQETQYF
TRBV5-4	CASSTDRVDEQYF
TRBV6-5	CASSPENRGHQPQHF
TRBV5-1	CASRVSSSSGNTIYF
TRBV7-9	CASSLGQNTEAFF
TRBV6-4	CASSPDREQPQHF
TRBV2	CASNGGRTDTQYF
TRBV29-1	CSARANTGELFF
TRBV2	CASSSPGLAGGVASTDTQYF
TRBV30	CAYGEGSMNTEAFF
TRBV7-8	CASRPGGSYNEQFF
TRBV9	CASSAGGSNQPQHF
TRBV12-3/TRBV12-4	CASSFLSEAFF
TRBV5-5	CASSLKTGGIVGDGYTF
TRBV28	CASGQYGDEQYF
TRBV30	CAWSRTVSVGTYEQYF
TRBV27	CASSSATGLEYTQYF
TRBV3-1/TRBV3-2	CASSQGIPGTGGGYTF
TRBV6-6	CASSYRDRDPKLFF
TRBV3-1/TRBV3-2	CASSQTGENTGELFF
TRBV5-1	CASSLVGLQETQYF
TRBV4-1	CASSPSGQVIYSNQPQHF
TRBV11-3	CASSSPGLAGAFF
TRBV27	CAAEGEDTQYF
TRBV7-9	CASSLARSSGGETQYF
TRBV5-1	CASSLRGLSTDTQYF
TRBV10-3	CAISGGTGVRDTQYF
TRBV27	CASSPDVSSSGNTIYF
TRBV11-2	CASSSIRDRGRNTEAFF
TRBV4-2	CASSQEGIGGYTF
TRBV24-1	CATSESGPPADTQYF
TRBV5-4	CASSQGLGTYNEQFF
TRBV7-6	CASSRWTSGRGYNEQFF
TRBV9	CASSVASGQSGNTIYF
TRBV5-6	CASSFIGNTIYF
TRBV25-1	CASRPPGHTGELFF
TRBV5-1	CASSLGSLAGGGETQYF
TRBV7-3	CASSLTHETSTDTQYF
TRBV11-2	CASTTVQGARGFEQYF
TRBV2	CASSEGLAGETQYF
TRBV4-1	CASSQDTNSGSYEQYF
TRBV2	CASSDPTDRNQPQHF
TRBV11-3	CASSPRLAGGLGDTQYF
TRBV9	CASSVGTYETQYF
TRBV6-5	CASSPGTSGGYEQYF